Shown below are 15 T cell receptor beta chains from a single sample sequenced in a study of T-cell reconstitution after alpha-beta-depleted transplantation in children. This sample's TCRbeta library carried unique molecular identifier barcodes. TCRdb used MiXCR to reprocess the PCR reads, holding one entry per CDR3 protein. The sample holds 250,000 to 350,000 distinct CDR3 sequences, more than 8% seen once. This sample comprised PBMCs from the stem cell graft donor, obtained from the stem cell graft. The receptors were sampled from a human donor who donated a stem cell graft to a child with SCID.

This clonotype has more than one count but fewer than ten. The chain is built from TRBV6-1 and TRBJ1-3; D call uncertain. Germline-derived CDR1 and CDR2 are MNHNS and SASEGT. The CDR3 is 14 amino acids. V lost 2 bases and J lost 0, with 5 bases in between. The CDR3: CASSEYFSGNTIYF. CDR3 nucleotides: TGTGCCAGCAGTGAATATTTCTCTGGAAACACCATATATTTT.

There are a few counts of this clonotype. The J gene is TRBJ2-3, the V gene TRBV7-2, with D possibly matching TRBD1 (6 bases). The germline V gene encodes CDR1 SGHTA and CDR2 FQGNSA. The CDR3 is 16 amino acids. The V end was cut by 4 bases, the J end by 2 bases, with 16 bases between. CDR3 residues: CASSSWGQGYTDTQYF. The DNA of the CDR3 is TGTGCCAGCAGCTCCTGGGGGCAGGGGTACACAGATACGCAGTATTTT.

This chain uses TRBV5-4 with TRBJ1-1, with D hard to call. This CDR3 is built from 14 residues. The ends were cut back, 4 bases at V and 0 bases at J, with 10 bases in the middle. The germline V gene encodes CDR1 SGHNT and CDR2 YYREEE (reference sequence). CDR3 DNA sequence: TGTGCCAGCAGCCTGCAGAGAGTGAACACTGAAGCTTTCTTT. This sequence encodes CASSLQRVNTEAFF. Combining the CDR3 with reference TRBV5-4 and TRBJ1-1 gives the whole variable domain ETGVTQSPTHLIKTRGQQVTLRCSSQSGHNTVSWYQQALGQGPQFIFQYYREEENGRGNFPPRFSGLQFPNYSSELNVNALELDDSALYLCASSLQRVNTEAFFGQGTRLTVV.

This clonotype showed up many times. The rearrangement joins TRBV12-3 or TRBV12-4 to TRBJ2-3, with a possible D match to TRBD1 (5 bases). This CDR3 contains 14 residues. V was clipped by 3 bases and J by 4 bases, with 11 bases between them. CDR3 loop: CASSLGQGSDTQYF. CDR3 DNA: TGTGCCAGCAGTTTGGGCCAGGGTTCAGATACGCAGTATTTT.

The chain joins TRBV20-1 to TRBJ1-3, with 7 bases fitting TRBD1. Germline CDR1 DFQATT, CDR2 SNEGSKA (reference sequence). J lost 0 bases, V lost 4 bases, and 3 bases had no gene match. The CDR3 extends over 14 amino acids. Here the CDR3 DNA reads TGCAGTGCTATGGGACAGAACTCTGGAAACACCATATATTTT. Its translation: CSAMGQNSGNTIYF.

This clonotype was counted at least ten times. The rearrangement links TRBV24-1 to TRBJ2-3; 9 bases map to TRBD1. V lost 4 bases and J lost 4; bases outside the gene matches: 5. Germline values: CDR1 KGHDR, CDR2 SFDVKD. CDR3 length equals 15 residues. CDR3 amino acids: CATSDAGQGPDTQYF. CDR3 DNA: TGTGCCACCAGTGACGCTGGACAGGGGCCAGATACGCAGTATTTT.

The chain couples TRBV5-1 to TRBJ2-7; 12 nucleotides line up with TRBD1. Germline assignment: CDR1 SGHRS and CDR2 YFSETQ. This CDR3 is built from 17 residues. V gave up 4 bases and J gave up 0 bases; unmatched junction bases: 8. The CDR3 region is CASSPGQGALFSYEQYF. CDR3 DNA: TGCGCCAGCAGCCCGGGACAGGGGGCCCTCTTCTCCTACGAGCAGTACTTC.

V and J are TRBV18 and TRBJ2-3; a possible D gene is TRBD2 (6 bases). CDR1 is KGHSH and CDR2 is LQKENI in the germline V gene. CDR3 length equals 15 residues. V was cut by 3 bases and J by 4 bases, with 14 bases left in between. Here the CDR3 reads CASSPGTSQSDTQYF. CDR3 bases: TGTGCCAGCTCACCGGGGACTTCGCAGTCAGATACGCAGTATTTT.

The chain is built from TRBV10-1 and TRBJ2-5; D is undetermined. The germline V and J ends were trimmed by 5 bases and 1 base, with 8 bases remaining between them. The CDR3 has 13 amino acids. CDR1 is WNHNN and CDR2 is SYGVQD in the germline V gene (reference sequence). The CDR3 region is CASSSALQETQYF. DNA of the CDR3: TGCGCCAGCAGTTCGGCCCTCCAAGAGACCCAGTACTTC.

This clonotype was counted between two and nine times. The rearrangement links TRBV10-3 to TRBJ1-2; no definite D call. The CDR3 has 12 residues. Germline V lookup: CDR1 ENHRY, CDR2 SYGVKD. V was trimmed by 6 bases and J by 5 bases, leaving 10 bases between them. The CDR3 region is CAISRGEYGYTF. CDR3 nucleotide sequence: TGTGCCATCAGCCGGGGAGAATATGGCTACACCTTC.

The V call is TRBV20-1, the J call TRBJ2-3, with 12 bases identical to TRBD2. V lost 1 base and J lost 2; bases outside the gene matches: 1. The CDR3 is 15 residues long. Germline V lookup: CDR1 DFQATT, CDR2 SNEGSKA (reference sequence). The CDR3 sequence: CSARGTSGATDTQYF. Written as DNA, the CDR3 is TGCAGTGCTAGAGGGACTAGCGGGGCCACAGATACGCAGTATTTT.

The V call is TRBV6-1, the J call TRBJ1-5; D call uncertain. CDR1 and CDR2 from the germline V gene are MNHNS and SASEGT. This CDR3 is 13 amino acids long. V lost 6 bases and J lost 10, with 16 bases in between. In nucleotides, the CDR3 is TGTGCCAGCAGCGGACGGGCGCGAGAACCCCAGCATTTT. It specifies CASSGRAREPQHF.

A few counts support this clonotype. The chain employs TRBV6-5 and TRBJ1-1, with TRBD1 matching 9 bases. V shed 4 bases, J shed 0 bases, and the junction held 12 bases outside the gene matches. This CDR3 comprises 18 residues. The germline V gene has CDR1 MNHEY and CDR2 SVGAGI. In DNA, the CDR3 is TGTGCCAGCAGTTGGACAGGGGAGGGGAGTGTGGTGAACACTGAAGCTTTCTTT. Translating it yields CASSWTGEGSVVNTEAFF.

CDR3 DNA: TGCAGTGCTAGTGCCCCCGGGAGAAACTATGGCTACACCTTC. This translates into CSASAPGRNYGYTF. This chain connects TRBV20-1 to TRBJ1-2; D uncertain. The CDR3 totals 14 residues. V was trimmed by 3 bases and J by 2 bases, leaving 13 bases between them. Germline V lookup: CDR1 DFQATT, CDR2 SNEGSKA (reference sequence).

There are a few counts of this clonotype. The chain is built from TRBV13 and TRBJ2-3; 8 bases align to TRBD2. The CDR3 is 15 amino acids. CDR1 is PRHDT and CDR2 is FYEKMQ in the germline V gene (reference sequence). The V and J ends lost 0 bases and 2 bases, in that order; junction bases with no gene match: 1. This CDR3 reads CASSLGGGATDTQYF. In nucleotides, the CDR3 is TGTGCCAGCAGCTTAGGCGGGGGGGCCACAGATACGCAGTATTTT. Supplemented by reference TRBV13 and TRBJ2-3, the full variable domain reads AAGVIQSPRHLIKEKRETATLKCYPIPRHDTVYWYQQGPGQDPQFLISFYEKMQSDKGSIPDRFSAQQFSDYHSELNMSSLELGDSALYFCASSLGGGATDTQYFGPGTRLTVL.